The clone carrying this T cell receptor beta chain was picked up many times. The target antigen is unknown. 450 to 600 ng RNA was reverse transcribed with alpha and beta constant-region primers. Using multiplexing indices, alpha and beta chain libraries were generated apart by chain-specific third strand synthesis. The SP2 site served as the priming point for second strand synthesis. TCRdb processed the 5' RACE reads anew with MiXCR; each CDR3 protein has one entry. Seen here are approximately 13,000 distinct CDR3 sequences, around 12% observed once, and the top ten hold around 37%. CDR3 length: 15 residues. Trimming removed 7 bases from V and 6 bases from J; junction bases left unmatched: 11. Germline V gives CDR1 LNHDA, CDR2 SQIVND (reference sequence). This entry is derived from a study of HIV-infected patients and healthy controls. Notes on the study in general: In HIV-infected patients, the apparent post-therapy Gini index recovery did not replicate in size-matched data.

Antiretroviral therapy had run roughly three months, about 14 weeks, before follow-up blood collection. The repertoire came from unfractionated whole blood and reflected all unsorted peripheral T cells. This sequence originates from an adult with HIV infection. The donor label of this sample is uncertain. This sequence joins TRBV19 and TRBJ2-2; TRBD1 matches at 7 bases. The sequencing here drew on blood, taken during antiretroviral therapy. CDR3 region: CASTPARTGAGELFF. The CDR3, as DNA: TGTGCCAGTACCCCGGCCCGCACAGGGGCCGGGGAGCTGTTTTTT.